This section outlines one T cell receptor beta chain sequence together with its context. Its antigen is currently unknown. This same CDR3 is encoded by further DNA sequences in the sample. This specimen comes from a study of cytomegalovirus exposure and HLA in healthy donors. General study results and limits: Later analysis identified several of the most significant clusters that appeared linked to common viral pathogens.

The CDR3 spans 14 residues. Between the trimmed V and J ends, which lost 2 bases and 1 base, there was a span of 8 bases. The V gene's germline CDR1 is SGDLS and CDR2 YYNGEE. PCR was performed using 60 Vbeta and 13 Jbeta primers. Here immunoSEQ multiplex PCR was the method, and the copy in TCRdb shows in-frame clones only, minus some. The table lists about 92,000 clones, nearly 70% of them singletons. The genes are TRBV9 and TRBJ2-3; maybe TRBD2 (6 bases). The receptor was isolated from a man aged 50-59 years in good health and CMV-seronegative. The sequenced material came from PBMCs. CDR3 in amino acids: CASSVVAGTDTQYF. CDR3 sequence (DNA): TGTGCCAGCAGCGTCGTAGCGGGCACAGATACGCAGTATTTT.